This entry lists 27 T cell receptor beta chains sequenced from one sample in a study. Treg sorting used a CD4+CD25+CD127-/low gate. TCRdb used MiXCR to reprocess the 5' RACE reads, holding one entry per CDR3 protein. The sample lists some 40,000 distinct CDR3 sequences; about a fifth were seen once. Sequenced input: Tregs sorted from a lymph node. These receptors were collected from a female donor with breast cancer.

This clonotype was observed a handful of times. The chain is built from TRBV11-3 and TRBJ2-3, with 7 bases aligning to TRBD1. Germline lookup yields CDR1 SGHNT and CDR2 YENEEA. Trimming cost V 5 bases and J 2 bases; bases outside gene matches: 7. This CDR3 is 15 amino acids long. CDR3 coding DNA: TGTGCCAGCAGCCAGGGACAGTTGGACACAGATACGCAGTATTTT. The encoded protein is CASSQGQLDTDTQYF.

As to this clonotype: A clone one base away is much larger, so this may be a read error. The chain employs TRBV6-6 and TRBJ1-3, with D uncertain. The V gene's germline CDR1 is MNHNY and CDR2 SVGAGI (reference sequence). The CDR3 spans 15 residues. CDR3: CASSYGRSSGNAIYF. In DNA, the CDR3 is TGTGCCAGCAGTTACGGGCGTTCCTCTGGAAACGCCATATATTTT.

This clonotype appeared a few times. This chain connects TRBV27 to TRBJ2-1, with 12 bases identical to TRBD1. The V segment lost 5 bases and the J segment 8 bases; nucleotides outside the gene matches: 10. The length of the CDR3 is 16 residues. Germline V lookup: CDR1 MNHEY, CDR2 SMNVEV (reference sequence). CDR3 sequence (DNA): TGTGCCAGCAGTATCTTCACCGGGACAGGGGGCCATGAGCAGTTCTTC. Amino acid sequence: CASSIFTGTGGHEQFF.

J is TRBJ2-2 and V is TRBV7-6; possibly TRBD1 or TRBD2 for D (5 bases each). The CDR3 is 12 residues long. V dropped 9 bases and J dropped 7 bases, with 12 bases sitting between them. Germline assignment: CDR1 SGHVS and CDR2 FNYEAQ. The CDR3 coding sequence is TGTGCCAGTGCAGCGGACATCGGGGAGCTGTTTTTT. Protein: CASAADIGELFF.

Comment on this clonotype: This may come from a read error, since a much larger clone is one base off. V is TRBV5-1 and J is TRBJ1-1; D is unclear. This CDR3 contains 14 residues. Germline CDR1 reads SGHRS; CDR2 reads YFSETQ. The ends were cut back, 4 bases at V and 9 bases at J, with 19 bases in the middle. The chain's CDR3 is CASSPGYKGWKAFF. The CDR3 DNA is TGCGCCAGCAGCCCCGGTTATAAGGGTTGGAAAGCTTTCTTT.

This clonotype was seen just once. The chain recombines TRBV4-2 with TRBJ1-6, with D perhaps TRBD1 (6 bases). Germline V gene sequence: CDR1 LGHNA, CDR2 YNFKEQ. The germline V and J ends were trimmed by 0 bases and 8 bases, with 11 bases remaining between them. The CDR3 length is 15 residues. CDR3 coding DNA: TGTGCCAGCAGCCAAGAAGAAACAGGGTATTCACCCCTCCACTTT. It encodes CASSQEETGYSPLHF.

Only a few counts were recorded for this clonotype. DNA for the CDR3: TGTGCCAGCAGCACGACAGGGAATTTGGACACTGAAGCTTTCTTT. Translating it yields CASSTTGNLDTEAFF. The J gene is TRBJ1-1, the V gene TRBV13, with 7 bases matching TRBD1. Trimming at V came to 5 bases and at J to 3 bases, leaving 9 bases not matched to a gene. The germline CDR1 and CDR2 sequences are PRHDT and FYEKMQ (reference sequence). The CDR3 totals 15 residues.

There are a few counts of this clonotype. The chain couples TRBV15 to TRBJ2-7, with 8 positions matching TRBD2. Germline V gene lookup returns CDR1 LNHNV and CDR2 YYDKDF (reference sequence). CDR3 length: 13 amino acids. V shed 1 base and J 6 bases; nucleotides not matched to a gene: 2. The CDR3 region has the DNA TGTGCCACCAGCAGAGTCGGGGGGGTCGAGCAGTACTTC. Residues: CATSRVGGVEQYF.

The rearrangement uses TRBV7-8 and TRBJ1-1; a possible D gene is TRBD1 (6 bases). The CDR3 runs to 15 residues. Between the trimmed V and J ends, which lost 1 base and 5 bases, there was a span of 14 bases. Germline V gene lookup returns CDR1 SGHVS and CDR2 FQNEAQ. The CDR3, as DNA: TGTGCCAGCAGCTTAGTGCCAGGGGTTGAAACTGAAGCTTTCTTT. Residues: CASSLVPGVETEAFF.

The chain joins TRBV20-1 to TRBJ1-2; no clear D gene. Germline CDR1 and CDR2: DFQATT and SNEGSKA (reference sequence). V gave up 3 bases and J gave up 4 bases, with 12 bases separating them. This CDR3 has 13 amino acids. The CDR3 DNA reads as TGCAGTGCTAGGGAGGCGGCCTTCTATGGCTACACCTTC. Protein product: CSAREAAFYGYTF.

The rearrangement links TRBV5-6 to TRBJ2-3; D ambiguous. Germline values: CDR1 SGHDT, CDR2 YYEEEE. This CDR3 has 12 residues. V lost 1 base to trimming and J lost 10 bases, with 10 bases between them. The CDR3 sequence is CASSLFRAAQYF. In DNA, the CDR3 is TGTGCCAGCAGCTTGTTCCGGGCTGCGCAGTATTTT.

In the case of this clonotype: One junction end disagrees with the germline gene, perhaps due to a read error. This chain links TRBV7-9 with TRBJ1-1, with a tentative D call TRBD1 (5 bases). The V gene's germline CDR1 is SEHNR and CDR2 FQNEAQ (reference sequence). The CDR3 contains 13 residues. The CDR3 sequence is CASSSPGNTEAGW. The CDR3 coding sequence is TGTGCCAGCAGCTCGCCAGGGAACACTGAAGCGGGCTGG.

This clonotype has at least ten counts. The V gene is TRBV7-9, the J gene TRBJ1-5; D is uncertain. The germline V gene encodes CDR1 SEHNR and CDR2 FQNEAQ (reference sequence). V gave up 1 base and J gave up 2 bases, with 6 bases separating them. The CDR3 extends over 14 amino acids. The CDR3 loop is CASSLGPGNQPQHF. CDR3 nucleotide sequence: TGTGCCAGCAGCTTAGGTCCAGGCAATCAGCCCCAGCATTTT.

For this clonotype: The conserved phenylalanine or tryptophan is not found at the CDR3 terminus, so this likely reflects a read error. The chain combines TRBV29-1 with TRBJ2-1; the D gene is possibly TRBD2 (5 bases). This CDR3 has 14 residues. From germline, CDR1 is SQVTM and CDR2 ANQGSEA. V lost 5 bases and J 0 bases, leaving 11 bases between the germline ends. In DNA, the CDR3 is TGCAGCGTTCTTAGCGAGAGCTCCTACAATGAGCAGTTCTAC. Its protein is CSVLSESSYNEQFY.

This sequence joins TRBV7-8 and TRBJ2-2; the match to TRBD1 covers 7 bases. Per the germline V gene, CDR1 is SGHVS and CDR2 is FQNEAQ. CDR3 length equals 14 residues. Trimming removed 6 bases from V and 8 bases from J; junction bases left unmatched: 9. The CDR3 DNA reads TGTGCCAGCAGTCCCCTTAACAGGGGTGGGGAGCTGTTTTTT. Its protein is CASSPLNRGGELFF.

This clonotype was picked up many times. This chain uses TRBV4-1 with TRBJ2-1, with D perhaps given as TRBD1 or TRBD2 (6 bases each). V lost 1 base and J lost 10, with 14 bases in between. Germline values: CDR1 MGHRA, CDR2 YSYEKL. CDR3 length: 14 residues. The CDR3 sequence is CASSQVGGRREQFF. Here the CDR3 DNA reads TGCGCCAGCAGCCAAGTTGGGGGGCGCAGAGAGCAGTTCTTC.

This clonotype was seen repeatedly, ten times or more. The gene calls are TRBV4-1 and TRBJ1-2; D ambiguous. The V end lost 0 bases, the J end lost 13 bases, and 15 bases lay between the germline ends. This CDR3 has 13 amino acids. The V gene's germline CDR1 is MGHRA and CDR2 YSYEKL. The CDR3 region is CASSQEVQKGFTF. Here the CDR3 DNA reads TGCGCCAGCAGCCAAGAAGTGCAGAAAGGGTTCACCTTC.

J is TRBJ1-2 and V is TRBV5-1, with no clear D. Per germline, CDR1 SGHRS and CDR2 YFSETQ. The CDR3 covers 14 residues. The V end was cut by 4 bases, the J end by 2 bases, with 12 bases between. The CDR3 region is CASSKAGSNYGYTF. The CDR3 DNA sequence: TGCGCCAGCAGCAAGGCGGGGTCGAACTATGGCTACACCTTC.

This clonotype was recorded only once. A read error is possible here, since a much larger clone lies one base away. V usage is TRBV5-1 and J usage is TRBJ2-2; 9 bases line up with TRBD2. The length of the CDR3 is 16 residues. Germline CDR1 and CDR2: SGHRS and YFSETQ. Written as DNA, the CDR3 is TGCGCCAGCAGCGGTAGCGGGAGAGGCGACACCGGGGAGCCGTTTTTT. Amino acid sequence: CASSGSGRGDTGEPFF.

This clonotype was seen a handful of times. In nucleotides, the CDR3 is TGCGCCAGCAGCTTGGGTAGCGGGAGACGGTCCTACAATGAGCAGTTCTTC. It specifies CASSLGSGRRSYNEQFF. The J gene is TRBJ2-1, the V gene TRBV5-1; 9 positions agree with TRBD2. V dropped 0 bases and J dropped 1; count of bases not matched to a gene: 5. CDR3 length: 17 amino acids. Germline CDR1 and CDR2: SGHRS and YFSETQ.

The sample holds a few counts of this clonotype. J is TRBJ1-1 and V is TRBV20-1; D is unclear. This CDR3 has 11 amino acids. Per the germline V gene, CDR1 is DFQATT and CDR2 is SNEGSKA (reference sequence). Trimming took off 3 bases at V and 7 bases at J, with 9 bases between the two ends. The CDR3 bases are TGCAGTGCTAGCGCACATTTTGAAGCTTTCTTT. The encoded protein is CSASAHFEAFF.

There are a few counts of this clonotype. This chain joins TRBV27 and TRBJ2-3; 9 nucleotides agree with TRBD2. V lost 4 bases, J lost 5 bases, and 7 bases stayed unmatched. Germline loops: CDR1 MNHEY, CDR2 SMNVEV (reference sequence). The CDR3 has 15 residues. Here the CDR3 reads CASSSRGRAVDTQYF. The CDR3 region has the DNA TGTGCCAGCAGTTCTCGCGGGAGGGCGGTAGATACGCAGTATTTT.

The V call is TRBV19, the J call TRBJ1-1; D possibly corresponds to TRBD1 (6 bases). Deletions cut 5 bases from V and 0 bases from J, with 13 bases between. Germline V lookup: CDR1 LNHDA, CDR2 SQIVND (reference sequence). This CDR3 is 15 amino acids long. CDR3 amino acids: CASSALGDMNTEAFF. The CDR3 nucleotides are TGTGCCAGTAGTGCACTCGGGGACATGAACACTGAAGCTTTCTTT.

This clonotype was seen ten or more times. The V gene is TRBV5-4, the J gene TRBJ1-2; TRBD1 is a possible D gene (5 bases). The V end lost 7 bases, the J end lost 7 bases, and 11 bases lay between the germline ends. The germline V gene has CDR1 SGHNT and CDR2 YYREEE (reference sequence). This CDR3 comprises 11 residues. The CDR3 bases are TGTGCCAGCGGGCAGGGCCCTGGCTACACCTTC. Protein: CASGQGPGYTF. Complete variable domain (other parts from reference TRBV5-4 and TRBJ1-2): ETGVTQSPTHLIKTRGQQVTLRCSSQSGHNTVSWYQQALGQGPQFIFQYYREEENGRGNFPPRFSGLQFPNYSSELNVNALELDDSALYLCASGQGPGYTFGSGTRLTVV.

The chain joins TRBV20-1 to TRBJ1-5, with no clear D. CDR1 is DFQATT and CDR2 is SNEGSKA in the germline V gene (reference sequence). The CDR3 is 15 amino acids. The V gene lost 6 bases and the J gene lost 4 bases, with 19 bases spanning the gap. This CDR3 reads CSAHLRGSGNQPQHF. Written as DNA, the CDR3 is TGCAGTGCCCACTTACGAGGGTCCGGTAATCAGCCCCAGCATTTT.

CDR3 DNA: TGCAGTGCTAGTTTGAGTAGTGGGGGAACCAAAAACATTCAGTACTTC. Translation: CSASLSSGGTKNIQYF. V and J are TRBV20-1 and TRBJ2-4, with D perhaps being TRBD1 or TRBD2 (5 bases each). CDR3 length: 16 residues. CDR1 DFQATT and CDR2 SNEGSKA come from the germline V gene (reference sequence). V lost 3 bases, J lost 2 bases, and 17 bases lay in between.

This clonotype was observed a few times. The V gene is TRBV9, the J gene TRBJ1-2, with 8 positions matching TRBD1. V was pared by 1 base and J by 4 bases, with 6 bases of the junction left unmatched. Per germline, CDR1 SGDLS and CDR2 YYNGEE. The CDR3 runs to 15 residues. The CDR3 bases are TGTGCCAGCAGCGTACAAACAGGGGGAAGCTATGGCTACACCTTC. Translation: CASSVQTGGSYGYTF.